These 14 T cell receptor beta chains originate from one sample sequenced in a study of blood T cell repertoires in COVID-19. Generated by immunoSEQ multiplex PCR, the TCRdb table keeps only in-frame clones and is missing some. The table records 55,000 to 75,000 clones, just over 85% of them present only once. The sample comprised peripheral blood. Receptor source: a man aged 50 to 60 with active COVID-19.

The chain couples TRBV27 to TRBJ2-3; 11 bases are shared with TRBD2. The V gene's germline CDR1 is MNHEY and CDR2 SMNVEV (reference sequence). The V gene end was trimmed by 5 bases and the J gene end by 5 bases; junction bases not matched to a gene: 21. The CDR3 is 20 residues long. The CDR3 here is CASSLKPPGVAGGPGDTQYF. CDR3 coding DNA: TGTGCCAGCAGTCTTAAACCCCCAGGGGTAGCGGGAGGGCCAGGAGATACGCAGTATTTT.

CDR3 sequence (DNA): TGTGCCAGCAGTGAAGGGGCCAGGGGCCTCAACTACGAGCAGTACTTC. Its translation is CASSEGARGLNYEQYF. The gene calls are TRBV6-1 and TRBJ2-7; D perhaps matches TRBD1 (6 bases). The germline V and J ends were trimmed by 1 base and 3 bases, with 16 bases remaining between them. The CDR3 contains 16 residues. Germline-derived CDR1 and CDR2 are MNHNS and SASEGT.

The chain is built from TRBV5-5 and TRBJ2-3; the match to TRBD1 covers 10 bases. J lost 5 bases, V lost 4 bases, and 4 bases had no gene match. Germline V gene lookup returns CDR1 SGHKS and CDR2 YYEKEE (reference sequence). The CDR3 spans 14 residues. The CDR3 coding sequence is TGTGCCAGCAGCCCAGACAGGGGGCGAGATACGCAGTATTTT. Translation: CASSPDRGRDTQYF.

This clone showed up just once. V usage is TRBV18 and J usage is TRBJ2-1; 9 bases are a match to TRBD1. There are 16 residues in the CDR3. With 3 bases clipped from V and 2 bases from J, the junction kept 5 bases outside the gene matches. Germline V gene sequence: CDR1 KGHSH, CDR2 LQKENI. DNA of the CDR3: TGTGCCAGCTCACCGGGGTGGGACAGGGCCTACAATGAGCAGTTCTTC. It translates to CASSPGWDRAYNEQFF.

V and J are TRBV9 and TRBJ2-3, with TRBD2 identical over 10 bases. Germline V gene data show CDR1 as SGDLS and CDR2 as YYNGEE. The CDR3 has 12 residues. After removal of 3 bases from V and 12 bases from J, the junction contained 4 bases not matched to a gene. The DNA for the CDR3 is TGTGCCAGCAGCGAGGGGACTAGCGCCCAGTATTTT. This encodes CASSEGTSAQYF.

The chain links TRBV23-1 to TRBJ2-5; 9 bases match TRBD1. TRBV23-1 has ORF status, its function being uncertain. This CDR3 is 14 amino acids long. The junction had 9 bases not matched to a gene; V was cut back by 11 bases and J by 2 bases. In DNA, the CDR3 is TGCGCCGGACCAACGGACAGGGGTCAAGAGACCCAGTACTTC. Its translation: CAGPTDRGQETQYF.

The chain employs TRBV5-1 and TRBJ2-3; D might be TRBD2 (6 bases). Trimming took 1 base from V and 5 from J, leaving 8 bases between them. The CDR3 has 13 residues. In germline, CDR1 is SGHRS, CDR2 YFSETQ. CDR3 sequence reads: CASSLLGGDTQYF. Written as DNA, the CDR3 is TGCGCCAGCAGCTTGTTGGGGGGAGATACGCAGTATTTT.

The chain employs TRBV19 and TRBJ1-2; a possible D gene is TRBD1 (5 bases). Trimming removed 9 bases from V and 5 bases from J, with 13 bases in between. Germline V CDR1 and CDR2: LNHDA, SQIVND (reference sequence). There are 12 residues in the CDR3. The CDR3 spells CASPDGGYGYTF. The CDR3 DNA sequence: TGTGCCAGCCCAGACGGGGGATATGGCTACACCTTC. Complete variable domain (other parts from reference TRBV19 and TRBJ1-2): DGGITQSPKYLFRKEGQNVTLSCEQNLNHDAMYWYRQDPGQGLRLIYYSQIVNDFQKGDIAEGYSVSREKKESFPLTVTSAQKNPTAFYLCASPDGGYGYTFGSGTRLTVV.

The V and J genes are TRBV9 and TRBJ1-5; D is undetermined. Germline lookup yields CDR1 SGDLS and CDR2 YYNGEE. Deletions cut 3 bases from V and 0 bases from J, with 7 bases between. CDR3 size: 14 residues. The CDR3, as DNA: TGTGCCAGCAGCGACAGATATAGCAATCAGCCCCAGCATTTT. This translates into CASSDRYSNQPQHF.

For the CDR3, the DNA is TGTGCCAGCAAATCCCCCGCCTTGGCTAGCGGCACAGATACGCAGTATTTT. This sequence encodes CASKSPALASGTDTQYF. V and J are TRBV7-8 and TRBJ2-3; a possible D gene is TRBD2 (6 bases). The V gene's germline CDR1 is SGHVS and CDR2 FQNEAQ. V lost 7 bases, J lost 1 base, and 21 bases lay in between. This CDR3 is built from 17 residues.

The CDR3 is CASSLKLAGGLAGELFF. The CDR3 region has the DNA TGCGCCAGCAGCTTGAAACTAGCGGGAGGGTTAGCCGGGGAGCTGTTTTTT. The chain has TRBV5-1 and TRBJ2-2; TRBD2 matches at 13 bases. CDR1 and CDR2 from the germline V gene are SGHRS and YFSETQ. V gave up 1 base and J gave up 6 bases; unmatched junction bases: 6. The CDR3 runs to 17 residues. Drawing the rest from reference TRBV5-1 and TRBJ2-2, the complete variable domain is KAGVTQTPRYLIKTRGQQVTLSCSPISGHRSVSWYQQTPGQGLQFLFEYFSETQRNKGNFPGRFSGRQFSNSRSEMNVSTLELGDSALYLCASSLKLAGGLAGELFFGEGSRLTVL.

This chain joins TRBV19 and TRBJ2-1; 11 positions agree with TRBD2. This CDR3 comprises 17 residues. Trimming cost V 6 bases and J 2 bases; bases outside gene matches: 9. CDR1 and CDR2 from the germline V gene are LNHDA and SQIVND (reference sequence). The chain's CDR3 is CASRRSRTSGPYNEQFF. The CDR3 coding sequence is TGTGCCAGTAGGCGATCCCGGACTAGCGGGCCCTACAATGAGCAGTTCTTC. The complete variable domain, with remaining parts taken from reference TRBV19 and TRBJ2-1, reads DGGITQSPKYLFRKEGQNVTLSCEQNLNHDAMYWYRQDPGQGLRLIYYSQIVNDFQKGDIAEGYSVSREKKESFPLTVTSAQKNPTAFYLCASRRSRTSGPYNEQFFGPGTRLTVL.

This chain's CDR3 is CASSQDYGTPGGSRSYEQYF. DNA of the CDR3: TGTGCCAGCAGCCAAGATTATGGGACACCGGGGGGGAGTAGGTCCTACGAGCAGTACTTC. The chain recombines TRBV4-2 with TRBJ2-7, with 8 bases lining up with TRBD2. Per germline, CDR1 LGHNA and CDR2 YNFKEQ. V lost 0 bases and J lost 1; bases outside the gene matches: 17. The CDR3 is 20 amino acids.

This chain joins TRBV25-1 and TRBJ1-1; 9 bases map to TRBD1. Looked up from germline, CDR1 is MGHDK and CDR2 is SYGVNS. V lost 4 bases and J lost 4; bases outside the gene matches: 10. The CDR3 runs to 16 residues. This CDR3 is CASSARDRDLGTEAFF. For the CDR3, the DNA is TGTGCCAGCAGTGCCCGGGACAGGGATTTAGGCACTGAAGCTTTCTTT. Full variable domain (remainder filled in from reference TRBV25-1 and TRBJ1-1): EADIYQTPRYLVIGTGKKITLECSQTMGHDKMYWYQQDPGMELHLIHYSYGVNSTEKGDLSSESTVSRIRTEHFPLTLESARPSHTSQYLCASSARDRDLGTEAFFGQGTRLTVV.